Below, 2 T cell receptor beta chains from the same sample are listed, as sequenced in a study of blood T cell repertoires in COVID-19 (TCRdb year 2020). Preparation of the library involved the immunoSEQ multiplex PCR assay. Sourced from immuneACCESS, this table was stored by TCRdb with only in-frame sequences that have V and J called. A share of the clones is absent; for the studies checked, an unresolved V gene accounts for under half, and the remainder has no known explanation. For this sample there are approximately 340,000 clones; approximately 93% appear just once. The ten largest account for 0.86% of the sample. The material sequenced was PBMCs or T cells enriched from blood (not recorded which). The source of these receptors is a woman in her thirties or forties who had been exposed to COVID-19.

The V gene is TRBV24-1, the J gene TRBJ2-2; 11 bases agree with TRBD2. Germline CDR1 reads KGHDR; CDR2 reads SFDVKD. The CDR3 spans 18 residues. V lost 5 bases to trimming and J lost 4 bases; unmatched junction nucleotides: 11. CDR3 in amino acids: CATSGTGTSGLGTGELFF. Here the CDR3 DNA reads TGTGCCACCAGTGGGACCGGGACTAGCGGATTGGGCACCGGGGAGCTGTTTTTT.

The genes are TRBV27 and TRBJ2-7; the match to TRBD1 covers 9 bases. J gave up 4 bases and V 2 bases, and 9 bases lay outside the gene matches. In germline, CDR1 is MNHEY, CDR2 SMNVEV (reference sequence). This CDR3 comprises 16 residues. The CDR3 region is CASSLLRQGVIYEQYF. The CDR3 bases are TGTGCCAGCAGTTTACTCAGACAGGGGGTAATATACGAGCAGTACTTC.